The 15 T cell receptor beta chains below come from one sample, sequenced in a study of blood T cell repertoires in COVID-19. Method: immunoSEQ multiplex PCR; TCRdb's copy keeps in-frame clones and lacks some. The sample shows 130,000 or so clones, around 89% of them seen only once. Sequencing was carried out using peripheral blood. These receptors were obtained from a human donor in a cohort sampled during active COVID-19.

The gene calls are TRBV6-5 and TRBJ2-1, with TRBD1 as a possible D gene (5 bases). The CDR3 totals 13 residues. Trimming removed 6 bases from V and 3 bases from J, with 9 bases in between. CDR1 is MNHEY, CDR2 SVGAGI, per germline. DNA of the CDR3: TGTGCCAGCAGGCCCGACAGCTACAATGAGCAGTTCTTC. It codes for CASRPDSYNEQFF.

The gene calls are TRBV5-1 and TRBJ2-2; perhaps TRBD1 as D (6 bases). The CDR3 consists of 15 residues. V lost 0 bases to trimming and J lost 2 bases, with 8 bases between them. The germline V gene has CDR1 SGHRS and CDR2 YFSETQ. The CDR3 protein is CASSLDRDNTGELFF. In nucleotides, the CDR3 is TGCGCCAGCAGCTTGGACAGGGACAACACCGGGGAGCTGTTTTTT. Full variable domain (outside the CDR3, taken from reference TRBV5-1 and TRBJ2-2): KAGVTQTPRYLIKTRGQQVTLSCSPISGHRSVSWYQQTPGQGLQFLFEYFSETQRNKGNFPGRFSGRQFSNSRSEMNVSTLELGDSALYLCASSLDRDNTGELFFGEGSRLTVL.

This chain connects TRBV7-8 to TRBJ2-7, with TRBD1 as a possible D gene (5 bases). Germline assignment: CDR1 SGHVS and CDR2 FQNEAQ. CDR3 length equals 14 residues. V was cut by 5 bases and J by 2 bases, with 13 bases left in between. The CDR3 nucleotides read TGTGCCAGCAGCCAATCGGTCAGGGCCTACGAGCAGTACTTC. This sequence encodes CASSQSVRAYEQYF.

This clone was counted only a few times. This chain links TRBV3-1 (or the pseudogene TRBV3-2) with TRBJ2-7; 11 bases align to TRBD2. Trimming took 6 bases from V and 0 from J; bases not matched to a gene: 10. The CDR3 covers 17 residues. The germline gives CDR1 LGHDT, CDR2 YNNKEL (reference sequence). CDR3: CASSPTHSGRGSYEQYF. The CDR3 nucleotides read TGTGCCAGCAGTCCCACTCATAGCGGGAGGGGCTCCTACGAGCAGTACTTC.

J is TRBJ1-5 and V is TRBV6-1; D is unclear. Between the trimmed V and J ends, which lost 1 base and 5 bases, there was a span of 6 bases. Germline V lookup: CDR1 MNHNS, CDR2 SASEGT. This CDR3 comprises 13 residues. The CDR3 sequence is CASSEVRYQPQHF. CDR3 nucleotide sequence: TGTGCCAGCAGTGAAGTTAGATATCAGCCCCAGCATTTT.

The V call is TRBV5-5, the J call TRBJ1-6; D perhaps matches TRBD1 (5 bases). With 4 bases removed from V and 5 bases from J, the gap between germline ends came to 13 bases. This CDR3 spans 15 amino acids. From germline, CDR1 is SGHKS and CDR2 YYEKEE (reference sequence). In nucleotides, the CDR3 is TGTGCCAGCAGCCGTCGACAGCCCGATAATTCACCCCTCCACTTT. Protein: CASSRRQPDNSPLHF.

This sequence joins TRBV28 and TRBJ2-1; 7 bases map to TRBD2. CDR3 length equals 11 residues. Germline CDR1 and CDR2: MDHEN and SYDVKM. The V gene end was trimmed by 6 bases and the J gene end by 12 bases; junction bases not matched to a gene: 5. The CDR3 DNA reads as TGTGCCAGCAGCGACTCGGGGGGGCAGTTCTTC. It specifies CASSDSGGQFF.

V and J are TRBV24-1 and TRBJ2-5; no firm D call. The CDR3 totals 14 residues. The V end lost 5 bases, the J end lost 1 base, and 10 bases lay between the germline ends. Per germline, CDR1 KGHDR and CDR2 SFDVKD. Here the CDR3 DNA reads TGTGCCACCAGTGGGGCCCCCCCCCAAGAGACCCAGTACTTC. Residues: CATSGAPPQETQYF.

This clone was seen a single time. This chain connects TRBV19 to TRBJ1-5; 7 bases agree with TRBD1. Germline CDR1 reads LNHDA; CDR2 reads SQIVND (reference sequence). The CDR3 length is 14 residues. V lost 8 bases to trimming and J lost 3 bases; unmatched junction nucleotides: 7. The CDR3 sequence is CASQPGTDNQPQHF. As DNA, the CDR3 is TGTGCCAGTCAACCGGGGACAGACAATCAGCCCCAGCATTTT.

The V gene is TRBV15, the J gene TRBJ2-7, with 11 bases identical to TRBD1. From germline, CDR1 is LNHNV and CDR2 YYDKDF (reference sequence). The CDR3 runs to 12 residues. Trimming removed 8 bases from V and 4 bases from J; junction bases left unmatched: 1. CDR3 bases: TGTGCCACCCGGGACAGGGGGTACGAGCAGTACTTC. Residues: CATRDRGYEQYF. The variable domain in full, with the rest retrieved from reference TRBV15 and TRBJ2-7, is DAMVIQNPRYQVTQFGKPVTLSCSQTLNHNVMYWYQQKSSQAPKLLFHYYDKDFNNEADTPDNFQSRRPNTSFCFLDIRSPGLGDTAMYLCATRDRGYEQYFGPGTRLTVT.

The chain employs TRBV4-1 and TRBJ1-2, with D possibly being TRBD1 (5 bases). The CDR3 is 13 residues long. Germline V gene sequence: CDR1 MGHRA, CDR2 YSYEKL. V was trimmed by 0 bases and J by 8 bases, leaving 10 bases between them. The CDR3 DNA is TGCGCCAGCAGCCAAGATTCGGGGGACGGCTACACCTTC. Translating gives CASSQDSGDGYTF.

The rearrangement joins TRBV19 to TRBJ2-2; no clear D. Trimming left V 3 bases short and J 5 bases short, with 7 bases between. The V gene's germline CDR1 is LNHDA and CDR2 SQIVND (reference sequence). This CDR3 is built from 13 residues. In nucleotides, the CDR3 is TGTGCCAGTAGTATTTCGGTAACCGGGGAGCTGTTTTTT. Its translation: CASSISVTGELFF.

In this sample, this clone turned up a few times. The rearrangement links TRBV10-3 to TRBJ2-7; 7 nucleotides align to TRBD1. J lost 3 bases, V lost 7 bases, and 9 bases had no gene match. There are 14 residues in the CDR3. Germline CDR1 is ENHRY and CDR2 is SYGVKD. The CDR3 bases are TGTGCCATCAAACCTGGACAGGAGTACTACGAGCAGTACTTC. As protein: CAIKPGQEYYEQYF.

This chain connects TRBV2 to TRBJ2-7; 7 bases agree with TRBD1. Germline V gene lookup returns CDR1 SNHLY and CDR2 FYNNEI. This CDR3 comprises 14 residues. J was trimmed by 7 bases and V by 4 bases; bases with no gene match: 10. The CDR3, as DNA: TGTGCCAGCAGTGGGTCAGGGGGAGCCATGGAGCAGTACTTC. Its protein product is CASSGSGGAMEQYF.

This chain links TRBV5-4 with TRBJ2-7; 9 bases map to TRBD1. The CDR3 extends over 14 amino acids. CDR1 SGHNT and CDR2 YYREEE come from the germline V gene (reference sequence). V lost 3 bases and J lost 5; bases outside the gene matches: 6. The CDR3 loop is CASSSTGGYNEQYF. CDR3 sequence (DNA): TGTGCCAGCAGCTCGACAGGGGGATATAACGAGCAGTACTTC.